Listed below are T cell receptor beta chains from one sample, sequenced in a study of control samples from healthy donors and cancer patients. Sequencing used immunoSEQ multiplex PCR; TCRdb keeps in-frame clones, though not all of them. This sample has just under 65,000 clones, with 65% to 90% found just once. Sequenced material: blood. These TCRs come from a man aged 40-55 years in good health. CDR3s leave out the opening cysteine and the closing phenylalanine or tryptophan.

TRBJ1-1 | TRBV5-6 | ASSLEGTGRGLTEAF
TRBJ2-5 | TRBV30 | AWAQGQETQY
TRBJ2-5 | TRBV19 | ASSTPRSGETQY
TRBJ1-2 | TRBV5-4 | ASSTTGYGYT
TRBJ2-1 | TRBV10-3 | AISGDGTSGGDAYNEQF
TRBJ2-7 | TRBV3-1/TRBV3-2 | ASSQRQGPHEQY
TRBJ2-1 | TRBV12-3/TRBV12-4 | ASSTNEQF
TRBJ2-5 | TRBV5-6 | ASSRTVETQY
TRBJ2-2 | TRBV5-4 | ASSSSRTGELF
TRBJ1-1 | TRBV30 | AWSIDRTAF
TRBJ1-1 | TRBV2 | ASSRDSTNEAF
TRBJ1-5 | TRBV19 | ASSPGTGTQPQH
TRBJ2-1 | TRBV7-9 | ASSPQGGFYNEQF
TRBJ1-6 | TRBV7-2 | ASRLQGGGSPLH
TRBJ1-2 | TRBV18 | ASSPQEDSFYGYT
TRBJ2-7 | TRBV29-1 | SVEGSSSYEQY
TRBJ2-2 | TRBV19 | ASSGGPGLAGITNTGELF
TRBJ1-1 | TRBV5-1 | ASSNGLGDTEAF